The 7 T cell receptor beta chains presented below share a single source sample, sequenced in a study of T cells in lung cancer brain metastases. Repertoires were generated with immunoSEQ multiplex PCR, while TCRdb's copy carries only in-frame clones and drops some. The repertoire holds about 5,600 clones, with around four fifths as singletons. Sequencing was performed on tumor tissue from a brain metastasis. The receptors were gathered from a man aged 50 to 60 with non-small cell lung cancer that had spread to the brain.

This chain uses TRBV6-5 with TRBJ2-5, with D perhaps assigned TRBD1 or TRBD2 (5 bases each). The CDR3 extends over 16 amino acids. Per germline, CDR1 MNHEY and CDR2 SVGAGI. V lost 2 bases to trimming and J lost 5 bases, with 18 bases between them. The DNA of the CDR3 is TGTGCCAGCAGTTACGATTCAGGGTTTGGGACGGAGACCCAGTACTTC. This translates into CASSYDSGFGTETQYF.

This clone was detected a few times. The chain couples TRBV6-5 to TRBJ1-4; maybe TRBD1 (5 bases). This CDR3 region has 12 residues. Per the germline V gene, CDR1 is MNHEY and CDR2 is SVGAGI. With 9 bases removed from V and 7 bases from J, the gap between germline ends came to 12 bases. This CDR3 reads CASGGGSEKLFF. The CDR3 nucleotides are TGTGCCAGTGGGGGGGGGAGTGAAAAACTGTTTTTT.

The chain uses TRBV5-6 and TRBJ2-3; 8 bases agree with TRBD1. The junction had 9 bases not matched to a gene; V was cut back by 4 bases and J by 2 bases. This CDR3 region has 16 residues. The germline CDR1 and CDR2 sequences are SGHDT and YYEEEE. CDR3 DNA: TGTGCCAGCAGCGGATACGGGACAGGAATCACAGATACGCAGTATTTT. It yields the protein CASSGYGTGITDTQYF.

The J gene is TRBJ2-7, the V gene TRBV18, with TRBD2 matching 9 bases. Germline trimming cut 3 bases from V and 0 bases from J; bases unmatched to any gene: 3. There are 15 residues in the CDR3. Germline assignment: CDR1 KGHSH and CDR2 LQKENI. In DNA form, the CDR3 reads TGTGCCAGCTCACCGGCGGGGGGGGGCTCCTACGAGCAGTACTTC. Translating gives CASSPAGGGSYEQYF.

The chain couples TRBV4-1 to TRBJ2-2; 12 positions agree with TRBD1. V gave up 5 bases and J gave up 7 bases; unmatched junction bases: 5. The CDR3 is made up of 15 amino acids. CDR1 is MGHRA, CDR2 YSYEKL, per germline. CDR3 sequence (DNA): TGCGCCAGCAGCTCGGGACAGGGGGCTTTCGGGGAGCTGTTTTTT. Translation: CASSSGQGAFGELFF.

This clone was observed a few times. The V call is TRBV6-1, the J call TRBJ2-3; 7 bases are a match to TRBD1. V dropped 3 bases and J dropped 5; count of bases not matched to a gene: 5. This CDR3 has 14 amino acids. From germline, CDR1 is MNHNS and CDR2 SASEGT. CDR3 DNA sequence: TGTGCCAGCAGTGACAGGGGGATGGTAGATACGCAGTATTTT. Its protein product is CASSDRGMVDTQYF.

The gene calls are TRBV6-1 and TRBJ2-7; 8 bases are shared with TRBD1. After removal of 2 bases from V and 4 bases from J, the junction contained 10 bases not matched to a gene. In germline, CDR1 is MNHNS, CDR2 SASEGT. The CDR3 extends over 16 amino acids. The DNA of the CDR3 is TGTGCCAGCAGTGAACCTGGAACAGGGGGAGTATACGAGCAGTACTTC. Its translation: CASSEPGTGGVYEQYF.